A selection of T cell receptor beta chains follows, all from one sample in a study of siplizumab effects on memory and regulatory T cells. Profiled with immunoSEQ multiplex PCR; TCRdb holds only in-frame clones, not every one. This sample has about 110,000 clones, with over 85% found just once. Sequencing input: CD4+ T cells sorted from blood. The origin of the receptors is a human donor in good health. CDR3s include the opening cysteine and the closing phenylalanine or tryptophan. The D gene is left open where the match is weak. Clone size is given for some rows only: seen once, a few or many times, or a class if the clone is expanded.

J | D | V | size | CDR3 | DNA
TRBJ1-4 | TRBD1 | TRBV15 | NA | CATSRGQNNEKLFF | TGTGCCACCAGCAGGGGACAGAATAATGAAAAACTGTTTTTT
TRBJ2-5 | NA | TRBV11-3 | NA | CASSLGSRVGETQYF | TGTGCCAGCAGCTTAGGGTCCAGGGTAGGGGAGACCCAGTACTTC
TRBJ2-6 | NA | TRBV7-8 | NA | CASRGGSGANVLTF | TGTGCCAGCAGAGGGGGCTCTGGGGCCAACGTCCTGACTTTC
TRBJ1-2 | NA | TRBV6-1 | NA | CASSDENVNYGYTF | TGTGCCAGCAGTGATGAAAACGTAAACTATGGCTACACCTTC
TRBJ1-1 | NA | TRBV25-1 | NA | CASSPHSKATEAFF | TGTGCCAGCAGTCCGCACTCTAAGGCCACTGAAGCTTTCTTT
TRBJ1-2 | TRBD1 | TRBV6-6 | NA | CASSYAGQGRKAGYTF | TGTGCCAGCAGTTACGCGGGACAGGGGAGGAAAGCTGGCTACACCTTC
TRBJ2-5 | NA | TRBV5-4 | NA | CASSLRTRGKETQYF | TGTGCCAGCAGCTTGAGGACACGAGGTAAAGAGACCCAGTACTTC
TRBJ2-3 | NA | TRBV29-1 | NA | CSARLSTDTQYF | TGCAGCGCGCGACTGAGCACAGATACGCAGTATTTT
TRBJ2-3 | NA | TRBV27 | NA | CASGKGVADTQYF | TGTGCCAGCGGAAAGGGTGTCGCAGATACGCAGTATTTT
TRBJ2-5 | TRBD1 | TRBV13 | NA | CASSLGPGQGAWETQYF | TGTGCCAGCAGCTTAGGCCCGGGACAGGGGGCGTGGGAGACCCAGTACTTC
TRBJ1-5 | NA | TRBV19 | once | CASSKDSYSNQPQHF | TGTGCCAGTAGTAAAGACAGTTATAGCAATCAGCCCCAGCATTTT
TRBJ1-3 | TRBD1 | TRBV19 | NA | CASTPGGIYRNTIYF | TGTGCCAGTACCCCAGGGGGCATTTATCGAAACACCATATATTTT
TRBJ1-4 | NA | TRBV6-6 | once | CASSSTVARTEKLFF | TGTGCCAGCAGTTCCACCGTCGCCCGTACGGAAAAACTGTTTTTT
TRBJ2-2 | TRBD1 | TRBV9 | NA | CASSKGQVVTGELFF | TGTGCCAGCAGCAAGGGACAGGTAGTCACCGGGGAGCTGTTTTTT
TRBJ1-5 | NA | TRBV5-1 | NA | CASSLDRNQPQHF | TGCGCCAGCAGCTTGGACAGGAATCAGCCCCAGCATTTT
TRBJ1-2 | NA | TRBV5-1 | few | CASSLEGTLNYGYTF | TGCGCCAGCAGCTTGGAGGGGACGCTTAACTATGGCTACACCTTC
TRBJ2-7 | TRBD1 | TRBV6-5 | NA | CASSYRGTAYEQYF | TGTGCCAGCAGTTACCGAGGGACAGCATACGAGCAGTACTTC
TRBJ2-7 | TRBD2 | TRBV5-1 | NA | CASSFLAGETYEQYF | TGCGCCAGCAGCTTTCTAGCGGGGGAGACCTACGAGCAGTACTTC
TRBJ1-1 | NA | TRBV10-2 | NA | CASSESRGLAFF | TGCGCCAGCAGTGAGTCGAGGGGTTTAGCTTTCTTT
TRBJ2-5 | NA | TRBV7-9 | NA | CASSFGGGSLQETQYF | TGTGCCAGCAGCTTTGGGGGCGGCAGCCTGCAGGAGACCCAGTACTTC
TRBJ2-5 | NA | TRBV6-1 | NA | CASRDTSGTQYF | TGTGCCAGCAGGGACACGTCCGGGACCCAGTACTTC
TRBJ2-5 | NA | TRBV23-1 | once | CASSQSGSRETQYF | TGCGCCAGCAGTCAATCGGGCAGTCGAGAGACCCAGTACTTC
TRBJ1-2 | NA | TRBV19 | few | CASTFSSGGGYTF | TGTGCCAGTACGTTTTCGTCCGGAGGTGGCTACACCTTC
TRBJ1-1 | NA | TRBV29-1 | NA | CSVVQGNTEAFF | TGCAGCGTTGTACAGGGGAACACTGAAGCTTTCTTT
TRBJ2-2 | TRBD1 | TRBV4-1 | NA | CASSHTGGNTGELFF | TGCGCCAGCAGCCATACAGGGGGGAACACCGGGGAGCTGTTTTTT
TRBJ1-1 | NA | TRBV7-9 | NA | CASSLAWRLGTEAFF | TGTGCCAGCAGCTTAGCCTGGCGGTTGGGGACTGAAGCTTTCTTT
TRBJ2-3 | NA | TRBV5-1 | NA | CASSLGQYMDTQYF | TGCGCCAGCAGCTTGGGACAGTATATGGATACGCAGTATTTT
TRBJ2-1 | TRBD1 | TRBV30 | NA | CACGTGKSYNEQFF | TGTGCCTGCGGGACAGGCAAATCCTACAATGAGCAGTTCTTC
TRBJ2-7 | TRBD2 | TRBV7-2 | NA | CASSPRREGWYEQYF | TGTGCCAGCAGCCCAAGGAGGGAGGGCTGGTACGAGCAGTACTTC
TRBJ1-2 | NA | TRBV10-2 | NA | CASSESSRAHSDGYTF | TGCGCCAGCAGTGAGTCTAGCAGGGCCCACTCCGATGGCTACACCTTC
TRBJ1-1 | NA | TRBV6-6 | NA | CASSYSGSPVTEAFF | TGTGCCAGCAGTTACTCGGGCAGCCCTGTCACTGAAGCTTTCTTT
TRBJ2-2 | NA | TRBV15 | NA | CATSRAPPPDTGELFF | TGTGCCACCAGCAGAGCGCCCCCCCCGGACACCGGGGAGCTGTTTTTT
TRBJ2-7 | NA | TRBV11-3 | NA | CASSVKRSGAKDEQYF | TGTGCCAGCAGCGTAAAAAGATCGGGGGCAAAGGACGAGCAGTACTTC
TRBJ2-7 | NA | TRBV6-1 | once | CASSGQKVPSYEQYF | TGTGCCAGCAGTGGCCAGAAAGTCCCAAGTTACGAGCAGTACTTC
TRBJ2-4 | TRBD1 | TRBV28 | NA | CASSSRDRVGNIQYF | TGTGCCAGCAGTTCAAGGGACAGGGTCGGAAACATTCAGTACTTC
TRBJ1-1 | NA | TRBV2 | NA | CAGSTGTEAFF | TGTGCCGGCAGCACAGGGACTGAAGCTTTCTTT
TRBJ1-1 | NA | TRBV30 | NA | CAWMKGRRTEAFF | TGTGCCTGGATGAAGGGGCGGAGGACTGAAGCTTTCTTT
TRBJ1-2 | NA | TRBV6-5 | NA | CASSRGLRGYGYTF | TGTGCCAGCTCGCGAGGCCTCCGGGGCTATGGCTACACCTTC